The clone carrying this T cell receptor (beta chain) was seen only once. Per the authors' pipeline: Estimated nucleated cell counts came from reference gene primer amplification. The method was immunoSEQ multiplex PCR; TCRdb's version includes in-frame clones alone and lacks a portion of them. The V and J calls and clone size were taken over from that table, and D and trimming were inferred from the DNA. The table has 200,000 to 300,000 clones, roughly 84% seen once; the top ten hold 4% to 5%. CDR1 is LGHNA and CDR2 is YSLEER in the germline V gene. Losses at the gene ends were 0 bases for V and 2 bases for J; bases not matched to a gene: 16. The CDR3 consists of 19 residues. This sample is drawn from a study of blood T cell repertoires in COVID-19. Background on the study: Specimens from acute and convalescent COVID-19 originated in the United States, Italy and Spain. PBMCs, B-cell-depleted T cells, or T cells provided the cDNA or gDNA that made up the material.

Sequencing input: peripheral blood. The chain has TRBV4-3 and TRBJ2-7; 7 bases agree with TRBD2. This sequence was found in a man aged 55 to 69 with acute or convalescent COVID-19. Here the CDR3 DNA reads TGCGCCAGCAGCCAAGAGGGCGGGAGTCTAAACCGGAGGGCCTACGAGCAGTACTTC. It specifies CASSQEGGSLNRRAYEQYF.